One sample yielded the 18 T cell receptor beta chains listed below, sequenced in a study of blood T cell repertoires in COVID-19. Profiling relied on immunoSEQ multiplex PCR, and the TCRdb table lists in-frame clones only, not all of them. The table has about 310,000 clones, approximately 87% seen once. Input material: peripheral blood. These receptors originate from a woman in her twenties or thirties with COVID-19, enrolled during active disease.

This rearrangement joins TRBV19 to TRBJ1-2; 7 nucleotides line up with TRBD1. The junction had 5 bases not matched to a gene; V was cut back by 7 bases and J by 3 bases. The CDR3 length is 13 residues. Looked up from germline, CDR1 is LNHDA and CDR2 is SQIVND (reference sequence). CDR3: CASMRTGDYGYTF. For the CDR3, the DNA is TGTGCCAGTATGCGAACAGGGGACTATGGCTACACCTTC.

This clone was observed a single time. This chain joins TRBV29-1 and TRBJ2-5, with 10 bases matching TRBD2. V was pared by 3 bases and J by 5 bases, with 3 bases of the junction left unmatched. CDR3 length equals 13 residues. The germline V gene has CDR1 SQVTM and CDR2 ANQGSEA. This CDR3 is CSVEGLAKETQYF. CDR3 in DNA: TGCAGCGTTGAGGGACTAGCGAAGGAGACCCAGTACTTC.

V gene TRBV6-5 combines with J gene TRBJ1-3; D may be TRBD1 (6 bases). This CDR3 has 16 amino acids. V lost 0 bases, J lost 0 bases, and 9 bases lay in between. Per germline, CDR1 MNHEY and CDR2 SVGAGI. The CDR3 spells CASSYSTGPSGNTIYF. In DNA, the CDR3 is TGTGCCAGCAGTTACTCGACAGGTCCCTCTGGAAACACCATATATTTT.

This clone has just a few counts. This sequence joins TRBV28 and TRBJ1-2, with D tentatively TRBD1 (5 bases). Trimming removed 3 bases at V and 9 bases at J, with 17 bases between. The CDR3 contains 14 residues. CDR1 is MDHEN and CDR2 is SYDVKM in the germline V gene. CDR3 sequence reads: CASSFNRGLRSYTF. CDR3 bases: TGTGCCAGCAGTTTCAATAGGGGTCTCAGGAGCTACACCTTC.

This sequence joins TRBV5-8 and TRBJ2-1; 9 bases line up with TRBD2. The CDR3 is 19 residues long. The V and J ends lost 5 bases and 4 bases, in that order; junction bases with no gene match: 19. CDR1 is SGHTS and CDR2 is YDEGEE in the germline V gene. CDR3 coding DNA: TGTGCCAGCAGACGGATACCGGGACTAGCTGATTTTTTGTACAATGAGCAGTTCTTC. Protein product: CASRRIPGLADFLYNEQFF.

The chain uses TRBV5-1 and TRBJ1-3, with 7 positions matching TRBD1. Per the germline V gene, CDR1 is SGHRS and CDR2 is YFSETQ. The ends lost 0 bases at V and 0 bases at J; junction bases unmatched: 6. CDR3 length: 17 residues. The CDR3 sequence: CASSLETAGGSGNTIYF. In DNA, the CDR3 is TGCGCCAGCAGCTTGGAAACCGCAGGGGGCTCTGGAAACACCATATATTTT.

The chain has TRBV6-6 and TRBJ1-1; TRBD1 matches 11 bases. J lost 5 bases, V lost 6 bases, and 14 bases had no gene match. Germline V gives CDR1 MNHNY, CDR2 SVGAGI (reference sequence). This CDR3 has 17 residues. In DNA, the CDR3 is TGTGCCAGCAGCCGACGTGGACAGGGGGCACTAAGGACTGAAGCTTTCTTT. Its protein is CASSRRGQGALRTEAFF.

The chain couples TRBV7-9 to TRBJ2-1; D not certain. The V end was cut by 1 base, the J end by 5 bases, with 15 bases between. Per germline, CDR1 SEHNR and CDR2 FQNEAQ (reference sequence). This CDR3 has 16 residues. CDR3 amino acids: CASSLEVALVNNEQFF. In DNA, the CDR3 is TGTGCCAGCAGCTTAGAAGTAGCCCTCGTTAACAATGAGCAGTTCTTC.

The chain is built from TRBV5-1 and TRBJ1-3; 7 nucleotides agree with TRBD1. This CDR3 is built from 16 residues. V dropped 0 bases and J dropped 3; count of bases not matched to a gene: 6. Looked up from germline, CDR1 is SGHRS and CDR2 is YFSETQ. The CDR3 protein is CASSLVAGGYGNTIYF. CDR3 DNA: TGCGCCAGCAGCTTGGTTGCAGGGGGGTATGGAAACACCATATATTTT. Filled out from reference TRBV5-1 and TRBJ1-3, the complete variable domain reads KAGVTQTPRYLIKTRGQQVTLSCSPISGHRSVSWYQQTPGQGLQFLFEYFSETQRNKGNFPGRFSGRQFSNSRSEMNVSTLELGDSALYLCASSLVAGGYGNTIYFGEGSWLTVV.

The chain has TRBV2 and TRBJ1-4, with 10 bases identical to TRBD1. Germline V gene sequence: CDR1 SNHLY, CDR2 FYNNEI. The V gene end was trimmed by 3 bases and the J gene end by 8 bases; junction bases not matched to a gene: 0. The CDR3 has 13 residues. CDR3 amino acids: CASSEDRGEKLFF. CDR3 in DNA: TGTGCCAGCAGTGAGGACAGGGGGGAAAAACTGTTTTTT.

There are a few counts of this clone. V gene TRBV6-6 combines with J gene TRBJ2-7, with 7 bases aligning to TRBD2. This CDR3 spans 16 amino acids. V gave up 2 bases and J gave up 0 bases; unmatched junction bases: 7. Germline V CDR1 and CDR2: MNHNY, SVGAGI (reference sequence). For the CDR3, the DNA is TGTGCCAGCAGTTACGGAGCGGGACTGATCTCCTACGAGCAGTACTTC. Protein: CASSYGAGLISYEQYF.

The chain employs TRBV29-1 and TRBJ2-3; D gene unclear. V gave up 4 bases and J gave up 0 bases, with 14 bases separating them. The CDR3 spans 15 residues. Germline V gives CDR1 SQVTM, CDR2 ANQGSEA. CDR3 amino acids: CSVVDPRYSTDTQYF. The CDR3 coding sequence is TGCAGCGTTGTGGATCCTAGATATAGCACAGATACGCAGTATTTT.

This chain links TRBV12-3 or TRBV12-4 with TRBJ1-2; D unclear. The CDR3 contains 12 residues. V was shortened by 6 bases and J by 12 bases, with 17 bases between the two germline ends. CDR3 sequence reads: CASSQDPPGNTF. The CDR3 DNA reads TGTGCCAGCAGCCAGGACCCCCCGGGAAACACCTTC.

The chain recombines TRBV5-1 with TRBJ2-1; TRBD1 aligns across 7 bases. V lost 4 bases and J lost 5; bases outside the gene matches: 18. The CDR3 has 18 residues. CDR1 and CDR2 from the germline V gene are SGHRS and YFSETQ. The CDR3 loop reads CASSPRDSFVFSDNEQFF. As DNA, the CDR3 is TGCGCCAGCAGCCCCCGGGACAGTTTTGTTTTTTCGGACAATGAGCAGTTCTTC.

The chain employs TRBV6-6 and TRBJ2-2; a weak D match, TRBD1 (5 bases). This CDR3 has 14 residues. Trimming removed 4 bases from V and 0 bases from J, with 6 bases in between. The germline gives CDR1 MNHNY, CDR2 SVGAGI (reference sequence). CDR3 loop: CASSWTPNTGELFF. CDR3 DNA: TGTGCCAGCAGTTGGACACCGAACACCGGGGAGCTGTTTTTT.

In nucleotides, the CDR3 is TGTGCCTGGAGTGTACAAATGGGGGCTGGAGATGGCTACACCTTC. The encoded protein is CAWSVQMGAGDGYTF. The chain carries TRBV30 and TRBJ1-2; D possibly corresponds to TRBD1 (6 bases). Between the trimmed V and J ends, which lost 0 bases and 6 bases, there was a span of 17 bases. This CDR3 is built from 15 residues. The germline gives CDR1 GTSNPN, CDR2 SVGIG (reference sequence).

The table lists this clone with a count of one. J is TRBJ2-1 and V is TRBV9; TRBD2 matches at 10 bases. J gave up 8 bases and V 3 bases, and 5 bases lay outside the gene matches. The germline V gene encodes CDR1 SGDLS and CDR2 YYNGEE. The CDR3 has 14 amino acids. The CDR3 bases are TGTGCCAGCAGCGCTAGCGGGAGCGTGGATGAGCAGTTCTTC. Translating gives CASSASGSVDEQFF.

The genes are TRBV7-9 and TRBJ2-5, with 8 bases aligning to TRBD2. The germline V gene has CDR1 SEHNR and CDR2 FQNEAQ (reference sequence). V dropped 2 bases and J dropped 5; count of bases not matched to a gene: 4. CDR3 length: 14 residues. The CDR3: CASSLTGGSETQYF. The DNA for the CDR3 is TGTGCCAGCAGCTTAACGGGAGGGAGCGAGACCCAGTACTTC.